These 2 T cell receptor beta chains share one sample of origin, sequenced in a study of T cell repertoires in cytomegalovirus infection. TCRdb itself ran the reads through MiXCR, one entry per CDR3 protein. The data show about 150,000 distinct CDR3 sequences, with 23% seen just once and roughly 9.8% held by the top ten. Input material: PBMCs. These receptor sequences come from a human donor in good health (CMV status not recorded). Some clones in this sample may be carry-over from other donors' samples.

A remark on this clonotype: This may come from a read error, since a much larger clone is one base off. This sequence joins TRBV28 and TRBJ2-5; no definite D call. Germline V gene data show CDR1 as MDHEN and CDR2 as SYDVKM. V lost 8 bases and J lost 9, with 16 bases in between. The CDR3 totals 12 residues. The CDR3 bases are TGTGCCAGCGGCCCCGTTTTCGAGTCCCAGTACTTC. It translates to CASGPVFESQYF. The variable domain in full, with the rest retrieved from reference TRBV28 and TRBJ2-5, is DVKVTQSSRYLVKRTGEKVFLECVQDMDHENMFWYRQDPGLGLRLIYFSYDVKMKEKGDIPEGYSVSREKKERFSLILESASTNQTSMYLCASGPVFESQYFGPGTRLLVL.

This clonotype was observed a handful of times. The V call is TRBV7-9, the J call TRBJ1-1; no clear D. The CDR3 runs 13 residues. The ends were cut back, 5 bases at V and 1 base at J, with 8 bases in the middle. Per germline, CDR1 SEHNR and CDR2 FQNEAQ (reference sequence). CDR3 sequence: CASSQRRNTEAFF. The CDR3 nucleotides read TGTGCCAGCAGCCAGCGAAGGAACACTGAAGCTTTCTTT.